This TCR beta chain was obtained from a study of Ad26.COV2.S vaccination and SARS-CoV-2 variants. About this clone itself: Its antigen remains unknown.

Profiling relied on immunoSEQ multiplex PCR, and the TCRdb table lists in-frame clones only, not all of them. The data show 440,000 or so clones, about 90% seen once. Treatment denoted: over 15 received Ad26.COV2.S at low or high dose, single or two shots; several received placebo; per-sample allocation not given. All samples were drawn on day 63, counting from the first vaccine or placebo injection. This CDR3 has 14 amino acids. The ends lost 4 bases at V and 3 bases at J; junction bases unmatched: 2. The germline V gene has CDR1 MNHEY and CDR2 SVGEGT. Study findings and constraints: Relative to placebo recipients, vaccine recipients exhibited elevated spike-specific TCR breadth.

This receptor was identified in a person aged 18 to 59 who received the Ad26.COV2.S COVID-19 vaccine or a placebo. The sample consisted of peripheral blood, taken in a trial of Ad26.COV2.S vaccine versus placebo. The rearrangement joins TRBV6-2 or TRBV6-3 to TRBJ2-1; 8 bases are a match to TRBD2. This CDR3 reads CASSLLADYNEQFF. The CDR3 DNA sequence: TGTGCCAGCAGTTTACTAGCGGACTACAATGAGCAGTTCTTC.